What follows describes a single TCR beta chain. Its antigen is currently unknown. Looked up from germline, CDR1 is KGHSH and CDR2 is LQKENI. Trimming shortened V by 3 bases and J by 5 bases, and 8 bases separated the two germline ends. CDR3 length: 13 residues. The PCR made use of 60 Vbeta and 13 Jbeta primers. Here immunoSEQ multiplex PCR was the method, and the copy in TCRdb shows in-frame clones only, minus some. The sample lists under 150,000 clones; over 65% were seen once. The source of the sample is a study of cytomegalovirus exposure and HLA in healthy donors. Whole-study findings and limits: V- and J-gene trimming in TCR beta was tied to a missense DCLRE1C variant by an analysis performed later.

The sample comprised PBMCs. The TCR originated in a woman aged 18-30 years in good health and CMV-seronegative. The J gene is TRBJ1-5, the V gene TRBV18; D uncertain. The CDR3 region is CASSPERDQPQHF. The CDR3 DNA sequence: TGTGCCAGCTCACCGGAACGGGATCAGCCCCAGCATTTT.